This T cell receptor beta chain was profiled in a study of blood T cell repertoires in COVID-19. Study-level background: T cells, B-cell-depleted T cells, or PBMCs supplied cDNA or gDNA.

Germline V gene sequence: CDR1 MGHRA, CDR2 YSYEKL. This CDR3 is built from 15 residues. The V end lost 1 base, the J end lost 7 bases, and 13 bases lay between the germline ends. Adults between about 18 and 95 years of age took part from 20 to 25 US areas. Assignment of participants to cohorts was predicated upon participant-reported clinical history. Original data processing: It was from reference gene primer amplification that nucleated cell counts were estimated. Produced via immunoSEQ multiplex PCR; TCRdb's table is partial and in-frame only. V and J calls and clone size are given by that table; D and trimming were obtained from the DNA. The sample shows about 350,000 clones, roughly 87% of them seen only once.

The sample was PBMCs or T cells enriched from blood (not recorded which). This sequence was found in a woman in her twenties or thirties who had recovered from COVID-19. J is TRBJ1-4 and V is TRBV4-1; D is uncertain. The CDR3 region has the DNA TGCGCCAGCAGCCAAGCGGGCCTAGGAGGTGAAAAACTGTTTTTT. Amino acids: CASSQAGLGGEKLFF.